This T cell receptor (beta chain) was identified during a study of regulatory T cells in long-lasting Graves disease. Study-wide background: Antithyroid drugs had been given to newly diagnosed Graves' patients for under 3 months.

This clonotype showed up many times. The antigen is undetermined. Study results and caveats: TRBV28 was favored in persistent disease, as were TRBJ1-2 and TRBJ2-5.

V was trimmed by 5 bases and J by 0 bases, leaving 13 bases between them. CDR1 SGHAT and CDR2 FQNNGV come from the germline V gene. The CDR3 runs 15 residues. Time point described: newly diagnosed GD, antithyroid drugs for less than 3 months. PBMC-extracted RNA yielded the TCR library. In building TCR beta libraries, iRepertoire HTBI primers were used together with Arm-PCR of CDR3 regions. TCRdb independently ran MiXCR on the multiplex PCR reads; one entry per CDR3 protein. Found here are 450,000 to 650,000 distinct CDR3 sequences, roughly a sixth of them singletons; the top ten hold 20% to 25%. The sample was also reused in another study, on T cells in Graves' hyperthyroidism and ophthalmopathy. That study adds: Graves' hyperthyroidism qualified as stable when ophthalmopathy did not progress within 18 months. The patients, who ranged from 18 to 65 in age, presented with newly diagnosed hyperthyroidism lasting under 2 months.

The sample was peripheral blood mononuclear cells (PBMCs), taken at new diagnosis, from a patient treated with antithyroid drugs. This clonotype originated in a woman aged 35-65 years with Graves disease. V usage is TRBV11-2 and J usage is TRBJ2-5; possible D gene TRBD2, 5 bases. In DNA, the CDR3 is TGTGCCAGCAGCCCGCGACCGGGGTACCAAGAGACCCAGTACTTC. Translation gives CASSPRPGYQETQYF.